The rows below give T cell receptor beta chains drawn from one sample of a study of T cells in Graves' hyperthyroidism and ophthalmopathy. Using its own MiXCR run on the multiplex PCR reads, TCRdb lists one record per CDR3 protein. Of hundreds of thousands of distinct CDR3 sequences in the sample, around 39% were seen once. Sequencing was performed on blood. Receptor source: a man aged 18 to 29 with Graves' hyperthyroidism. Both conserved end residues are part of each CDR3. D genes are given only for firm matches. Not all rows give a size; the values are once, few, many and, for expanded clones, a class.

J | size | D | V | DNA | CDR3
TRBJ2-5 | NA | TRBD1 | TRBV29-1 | TGCAGCGTCAACCCGGACAGGTTCGAACAAGAGACCCAGTACTTC | CSVNPDRFEQETQYF
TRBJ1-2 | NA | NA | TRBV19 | TGTGCCAGTAGTATATTACGAAGTGACGGCTACACCTTC | CASSILRSDGYTF
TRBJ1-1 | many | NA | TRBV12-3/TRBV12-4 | TGTGCCAGCAGCCGCGGTTGGGGCACTGAAGCTTTCTTT | CASSRGWGTEAFF
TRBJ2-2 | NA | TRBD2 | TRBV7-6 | TGTGCCAGCAGCTTAGACGGACTAGCGGGGGCATATGGCGAGCTGTTTTTT | CASSLDGLAGAYGELFF
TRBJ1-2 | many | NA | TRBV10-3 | TGTGCCACCTTTAGAAGTTCTGGCTACACCTTC | CATFRSSGYTF
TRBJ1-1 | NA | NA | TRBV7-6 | TGTGCCAGCAGCTTAGATCAGAGTTGGAACACTGATGCTTTCTTT | CASSLDQSWNTDAFF
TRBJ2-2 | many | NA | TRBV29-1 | TGCAGCGTTGAGGACGGGGAGCTGTTTTTT | CSVEDGELFF
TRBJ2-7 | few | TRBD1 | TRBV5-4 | TGTGCCAGCAGCTTGCCCCTCGACAGGGGCGGGTACGAGCAGTACTTC | CASSLPLDRGGYEQYF
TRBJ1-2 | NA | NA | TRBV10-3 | TGTGCCATCAGGGCGGAGATACGTGGCTACACCTTC | CAIRAEIRGYTF
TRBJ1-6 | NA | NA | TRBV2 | TGTGCCAGCCCCGGGACGGCCAGTAATTCACCCCTCCACTTT | CASPGTASNSPLHF
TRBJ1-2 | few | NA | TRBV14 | TGTGCCAGCAGTCCCGGGACCTTCTTCAGTGGCTACACCTTC | CASSPGTFFSGYTF
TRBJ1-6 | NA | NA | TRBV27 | TGTGCCAGCAGTCCAGAGAGGAGGGCGAGGTACTCACCCCTCCACTTT | CASSPERRARYSPLHF
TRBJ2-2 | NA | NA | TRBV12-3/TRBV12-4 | TGTGCCAGCAGTTCGGGACACTTCGACCTAAACACCGGGGAGCTGTTTTTT | CASSSGHFDLNTGELFF
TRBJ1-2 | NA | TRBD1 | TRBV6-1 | TGTGCCAGCAGTGACTCGACAGGGTGGTATGGCTACACCTTC | CASSDSTGWYGYTF
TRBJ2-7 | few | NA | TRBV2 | TGTGCCAGCAGGCCTGGTTCGAGGGCTTGGGACGAGCAGTACTTC | CASRPGSRAWDEQYF
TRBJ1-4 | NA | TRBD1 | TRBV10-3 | TGTGCCATCAGTGAGGACAGGGCGGAAAAACTGTTTTTT | CAISEDRAEKLFF
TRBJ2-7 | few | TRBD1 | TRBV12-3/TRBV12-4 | TGTGCCAGCAGTTCCGACAGGGAAGCAAAAGACGAGCAGTACTTC | CASSSDREAKDEQYF
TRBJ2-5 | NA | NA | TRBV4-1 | TGCGCCAGCAGCCAAGATTCCCAAGAGACCCAGTGCTTC | CASSQDSQETQCF
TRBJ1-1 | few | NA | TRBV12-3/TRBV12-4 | TGTGCCAGCAGTTTCCGCAGCCTCCCCTTTGAAGCTTTCTTT | CASSFRSLPFEAFF
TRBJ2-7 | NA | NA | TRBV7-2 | TGTGCCAGCAGCTTGCTCTCGGGCTCCGACTACTACGAGCAGTACTTC | CASSLLSGSDYYEQYF
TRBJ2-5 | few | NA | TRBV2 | TGTGCCAGCAGCCATACCGGGGAGACCCAGTACTTC | CASSHTGETQYF
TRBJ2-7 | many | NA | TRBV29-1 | TGCAGCGTTGAAGGGGGCGGCGAGCAGTACTTC | CSVEGGGEQYF
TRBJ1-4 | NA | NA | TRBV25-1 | TGTGCCAGCAGTGAATATCCGGGAGCAACTAATGAAAAACTGTTTTTT | CASSEYPGATNEKLFF
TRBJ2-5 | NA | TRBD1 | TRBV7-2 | TGTGCCAGCAGCTTAGGGGGGACAGGGCACGGTCAGCCCCAGTACTTC | CASSLGGTGHGQPQYF
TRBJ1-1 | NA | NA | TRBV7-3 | TGTGCCAGCCGCCGGGGGGGAATACCTGAAGCTTTCTTT | CASRRGGIPEAFF
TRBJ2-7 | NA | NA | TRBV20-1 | TGCAGTGCTAGAGATACGGGTTCATCCTACGAGCAGTACTTC | CSARDTGSSYEQYF
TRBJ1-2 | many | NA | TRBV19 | TGTGCCAGTACCCCCCGGGGTTTCTATGGCTACACCTTC | CASTPRGFYGYTF
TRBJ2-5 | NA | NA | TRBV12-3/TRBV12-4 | TGTGCCAGCACCCCCGGGAGAGGGTGGGAAGAGACCCAGTACTTC | CASTPGRGWEETQYF
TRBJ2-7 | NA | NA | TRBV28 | TGTGCCAGCAGCCCGACAGTAGAGAACTACGAGCAGTACTTC | CASSPTVENYEQYF
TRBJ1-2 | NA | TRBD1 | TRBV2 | TGTGCCAGCAGTGGACAGGGACCCTACACCTTC | CASSGQGPYTF
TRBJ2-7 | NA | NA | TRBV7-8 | TGTGCCAGCGGCTTCCGAGGGGGCGAGCAGTACTTC | CASGFRGGEQYF
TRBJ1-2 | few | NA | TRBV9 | TGTGCCAGCTCACCAGACAGTTCGATCGATGGCTACACCTTC | CASSPDSSIDGYTF
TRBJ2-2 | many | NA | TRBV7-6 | TGTGCCAGCACCACATGGGGGCTTAACACCGGGGAGCTGTTTTTT | CASTTWGLNTGELFF
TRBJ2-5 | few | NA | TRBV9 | TGTGCCAGCAGCGTATTCCCCACAGGAACAGAGACCCAGTACTTC | CASSVFPTGTETQYF
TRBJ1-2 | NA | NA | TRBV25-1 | TGTGCCACCAGCAGTGACTTACACGGCTACACCTTC | CATSSDLHGYTF